One sample yielded the 25 T cell receptor beta chains listed below, sequenced in a study of post-analysis software for immune sequencing data. Study-wide points: Patients had higher frequencies than controls of roughly 5 TRBV segments, including TRBV5-6, TRBV5-1 and TRBV20-1.

Antigens for these TCRs are unknown. Libraries were made from TCR beta cDNA, and they carried unique molecular identifiers. MiXCR, run by TCRdb on the PCR reads, gives a single entry per CDR3 protein. The sample carries hundreds of thousands of distinct CDR3 sequences, roughly 58% recorded once. Sequenced input: blood. These receptors came from a girl aged 10 to 17 with multiple sclerosis.

This rearrangement joins TRBV20-1 to TRBJ1-5; D might be TRBD1 (5 bases). The CDR3 spans 13 residues. Germline CDR1 and CDR2: DFQATT and SNEGSKA (reference sequence). V was shortened by 6 bases and J by 12 bases, with 21 bases between the two germline ends. The CDR3 coding sequence is TGCAGTGCAAAAAGGACACCGGTATCAAACCAGCATTTT. This encodes CSAKRTPVSNQHF.

The V gene is TRBV4-1, the J gene TRBJ2-4, with D possibly matching TRBD2 (6 bases). TRBJ2-7 explains the end of the DNA better; the J call may be wrong. This CDR3 region has 14 residues. From germline, CDR1 is MGHRA and CDR2 YSYEKL. This CDR3 reads CASRGDSVPYEQYF. In DNA form, the CDR3 reads TGCGCCAGCAGGGGGGACTCCGTCCCCTACGAGCAGTACTTC.

There are a few counts of this clonotype. This chain uses TRBV5-1 with TRBJ1-5, with D unclear. The CDR3 is made up of 17 amino acids. The V and J ends lost 0 bases and 7 bases respectively, with 20 bases between them. CDR1 SGHRS and CDR2 YFSETQ come from the germline V gene. The CDR3 DNA is TGCGCCAGCAGCTTGGCCCTGAATCAGGAGACGCAACAGCCCCAGCATTTT. Its protein is CASSLALNQETQQPQHF.

The chain joins TRBV11-2 to TRBJ2-3; TRBD2 is a possible D gene (7 bases). V lost 1 base and J lost 2, with 16 bases in between. The CDR3 spans 17 residues. Germline V gene data show CDR1 as SGHAT and CDR2 as FQNNGV. The CDR3 spells CASSLVHRGAYTDTQYF. The CDR3 DNA reads TGTGCCAGCAGCTTAGTGCACCGGGGGGCGTACACAGATACGCAGTATTTT.

This clonotype was seen only a few times. The genes are TRBV18 and TRBJ2-5; TRBD2 aligns across 8 bases. With 3 bases clipped from V and 4 bases from J, the junction kept 7 bases outside the gene matches. Germline V gene sequence: CDR1 KGHSH, CDR2 LQKENI. The CDR3 has 15 residues. The CDR3, as DNA: TGTGCCAGCTCACCCGCTGCGGGGGGACGAGAGACCCAGTACTTC. Protein sequence: CASSPAAGGRETQYF.

The chain combines TRBV29-1 with TRBJ2-1, with 10 bases fitting TRBD2. CDR3 length: 19 amino acids. V lost 7 bases to trimming and J lost 0 bases; unmatched junction nucleotides: 18. The germline V gene encodes CDR1 SQVTM and CDR2 ANQGSEA. The CDR3 sequence is CSAGRVRVAGGYSYNEQFF. The CDR3 DNA reads as TGCAGCGCCGGTAGGGTGAGGGTAGCGGGGGGATACTCCTACAATGAGCAGTTCTTC.

This chain joins TRBV5-1 and TRBJ2-1, with TRBD1 matching 7 bases. Germline CDR1 reads SGHRS; CDR2 reads YFSETQ. J gave up 8 bases and V 0 bases, and 11 bases lay outside the gene matches. This CDR3 is 16 amino acids long. The CDR3 DNA reads as TGCGCCAGCAGCTTGGCCGCACAGGGGAGTTGGCATGAGCAGTTCTTC. This sequence encodes CASSLAAQGSWHEQFF.

This clonotype was found a few times. This rearrangement joins TRBV3-1 to TRBJ2-7; D call uncertain. The CDR3 spans 13 residues. Germline V lookup: CDR1 LGHDT, CDR2 YNNKEL (reference sequence). The V and J ends lost 0 bases and 4 bases respectively, with 7 bases between them. CDR3 amino acids: CASSQDILYEQYF. CDR3 nucleotide sequence: TGTGCCAGCAGCCAAGATATTCTATACGAGCAGTACTTC.

The rearrangement uses TRBV5-1 and TRBJ2-7; D is perhaps TRBD2 (6 bases). Looked up from germline, CDR1 is SGHRS and CDR2 is YFSETQ. This CDR3 region has 14 residues. V lost 2 bases and J lost 7, with 16 bases in between. Here the CDR3 reads CASSLGGKALEQYF. Written as DNA, the CDR3 is TGCGCCAGCAGCTTAGGCGGGAAGGCACTGGAGCAGTACTTC.

The V call is TRBV20-1, the J call TRBJ2-3, with no clear D. Germline-derived CDR1 and CDR2 are DFQATT and SNEGSKA (reference sequence). The CDR3 is 15 amino acids. Trimming left V 2 bases short and J 4 bases short, with 16 bases between. The CDR3 sequence: CSARSSPSPPDTQYF. In DNA form, the CDR3 reads TGCAGTGCTAGATCGTCCCCTAGTCCCCCAGATACGCAGTATTTT.

This clonotype has only a few counts. The chain has TRBV7-2 and TRBJ1-2; 8 nucleotides agree with TRBD1. Germline assignment: CDR1 SGHTA and CDR2 FQGNSA. The CDR3 is 15 amino acids. V shed 2 bases and J 7 bases; nucleotides not matched to a gene: 9. CDR3 coding DNA: TGTGCCAGCAGCTTACGTGGACAGGGAGTAGGTGGCTACACCTTC. Translation: CASSLRGQGVGGYTF.

A few counts support this clonotype. J is TRBJ2-3 and V is TRBV3-1; 9 bases align to TRBD2. The CDR3 has 15 residues. The trim removed 2 bases at V and 0 bases at J, leaving 0 bases unmatched. Germline assignment: CDR1 LGHDT and CDR2 YNNKEL (reference sequence). The CDR3 loop reads CASSQLAGSTDTQYF. CDR3 coding DNA: TGTGCCAGCAGCCAACTAGCGGGGAGCACAGATACGCAGTATTTT.

The chain is built from TRBV5-1 and TRBJ2-5, with TRBD2 as a possible D gene (6 bases). This CDR3 has 14 residues. CDR1 SGHRS and CDR2 YFSETQ come from the germline V gene. V was pared by 1 base and J by 4 bases, with 11 bases between. The CDR3 sequence is CASSLWAEGETQYF. CDR3 nucleotide sequence: TGCGCCAGCAGCTTGTGGGCGGAGGGAGAGACCCAGTACTTC.

The V gene is TRBV7-9, the J gene TRBJ2-4; unclear D gene. CDR3 size: 13 residues. CDR1 is SEHNR, CDR2 FQNEAQ, per germline (reference sequence). The V and J ends lost 1 base and 9 bases respectively, with 10 bases between them. CDR3 in amino acids: CASSLEDSPIQYF. DNA for the CDR3: TGTGCCAGCAGCTTAGAGGATTCCCCCATTCAGTACTTC. Full variable domain (rest looked up from reference TRBV7-9 and TRBJ2-4): DTGVSQNPRHKITKRGQNVTFRCDPISEHNRLYWYRQTLGQGPEFLTYFQNEAQLEKSRLLSDRFSAERPKGSFSTLEIQRTEQGDSAMYLCASSLEDSPIQYFGAGTRLSVL.

This clonotype was picked up a small number of times. This chain joins TRBV28 and TRBJ2-7; no clear D gene. The V and J ends lost 3 bases and 0 bases respectively, with 9 bases between them. The CDR3 length is 14 residues. Germline assignment: CDR1 MDHEN and CDR2 SYDVKM. CDR3 region: CASSLAPTSYEQYF. The CDR3, as DNA: TGTGCCAGCAGTTTGGCACCAACCTCCTACGAGCAGTACTTC.

The gene calls are TRBV7-9 and TRBJ2-7, with TRBD1 as a possible D gene (6 bases). The CDR3 covers 15 residues. CDR1 is SEHNR, CDR2 FQNEAQ, per germline (reference sequence). V lost 4 bases to trimming and J lost 12 bases, with 25 bases between them. The CDR3 DNA reads as TGTGCCAGCAGCTCATACCTACAGGGTTGGGAGACCCGGTACTTC. Translating it yields CASSSYLQGWETRYF. Complete variable domain (other parts from reference TRBV7-9 and TRBJ2-7): DTGVSQNPRHKITKRGQNVTFRCDPISEHNRLYWYRQTLGQGPEFLTYFQNEAQLEKSRLLSDRFSAERPKGSFSTLEIQRTEQGDSAMYLCASSSYLQGWETRYFGPGTRLTVT.

This chain links TRBV7-9 with TRBJ2-7; D call uncertain. In germline, CDR1 is SEHNR, CDR2 FQNEAQ (reference sequence). V was trimmed by 6 bases and J by 1 base, leaving 13 bases between them. CDR3 length: 14 residues. The CDR3 DNA follows: TGTGCCAGCAGGGAGAGTGCCGATTCCTACGAGCAGTACTTC. Protein product: CASRESADSYEQYF. Variable domain in full (rest from reference TRBV7-9 and TRBJ2-7): DTGVSQNPRHKITKRGQNVTFRCDPISEHNRLYWYRQTLGQGPEFLTYFQNEAQLEKSRLLSDRFSAERPKGSFSTLEIQRTEQGDSAMYLCASRESADSYEQYFGPGTRLTVT.

The chain uses TRBV7-6 and TRBJ2-7; 10 nucleotides line up with TRBD1. The CDR3 is 15 residues long. Germline V gene sequence: CDR1 SGHVS, CDR2 FNYEAQ. Germline trimming cut 5 bases from V and 3 bases from J; bases unmatched to any gene: 7. The CDR3 region is CASSEPGQGNYEQYF. CDR3 coding DNA: TGTGCCAGCAGCGAACCGGGACAGGGGAACTACGAGCAGTACTTC. Full variable domain (rest looked up from reference TRBV7-6 and TRBJ2-7): GAGVSQSPRYKVTKRGQDVALRCDPISGHVSLYWYRQALGQGPEFLTYFNYEAQQDKSGLPNDRFSAERPEGSISTLTIQRTEQRDSAMYRCASSEPGQGNYEQYFGPGTRLTVT.

This clonotype showed up just once. V and J are TRBV15 and TRBJ2-1; perhaps D is TRBD1 or TRBD2 (5 bases each). The CDR3 loop spans 16 amino acids. The ends were cut back, 3 bases at V and 8 bases at J, with 20 bases in the middle. Germline V gene data show CDR1 as LNHNV and CDR2 as YYDKDF (reference sequence). The CDR3, as DNA: TGTGCCACCAGCAGGGCCCGGGACCGCGCTATCGATGAGCAGTTCTTC. Residues: CATSRARDRAIDEQFF.

This clonotype turned up a few times. The rearrangement links TRBV21-1 to TRBJ2-7; the D call TRBD2 from the table was never checked on the DNA. TRBV21-1 is termed a pseudogene. The CDR3 totals 20 residues. CDR3 region: CASSKDGRRAGLEGCYEQYF. The CDR3 DNA follows: TGTGCCAGCAGCAAAGACGGAAGGAGGGCGGGGCTGGAGGGATGTTACGAGCAGTACTTC.

The gene calls are TRBV29-1 and TRBJ2-7; 7 positions match TRBD1. V lost 3 bases, J lost 2 bases, and 13 bases stayed unmatched. This CDR3 is 16 amino acids long. From germline, CDR1 is SQVTM and CDR2 ANQGSEA. DNA for the CDR3: TGCAGCGTTGAGGGGTTGACAGGGACGCTTCCCTACGAGCAGTACTTC. Translation: CSVEGLTGTLPYEQYF.

The genes are TRBV27 and TRBJ2-5, with D possibly matching TRBD1 (5 bases). This CDR3 comprises 14 residues. Trimming took 2 bases from V and 5 from J, leaving 12 bases between them. Germline lookup yields CDR1 MNHEY and CDR2 SMNVEV (reference sequence). In DNA form, the CDR3 reads TGTGCCAGCAGTTTACGACACCCAGGGGAGACCCAGTACTTC. Translation gives CASSLRHPGETQYF.

CDR3 in DNA: TGTGCCAGCAGCCCAGGGACAGGGCAAACCGGGGAGCTGTTTTTT. Its translation: CASSPGTGQTGELFF. This chain links TRBV7-9 with TRBJ2-2; TRBD1 agrees at 9 bases. The CDR3 has 15 residues. Germline lookup yields CDR1 SEHNR and CDR2 FQNEAQ (reference sequence). After removal of 5 bases from V and 5 bases from J, the junction contained 6 bases not matched to a gene.

This sequence joins TRBV6-6 and TRBJ2-1; perhaps TRBD1 as D (5 bases). The germline gives CDR1 MNHNY, CDR2 SVGAGI (reference sequence). CDR3 length: 14 residues. V shed 4 bases and J shed 2 bases, with 9 bases lying between them. This CDR3 is CASSSRVPYNEQFF. The CDR3, as DNA: TGTGCCAGCAGTTCCAGGGTACCCTACAATGAGCAGTTCTTC.

The V and J genes are TRBV20-1 and TRBJ2-1, with a weak D call TRBD1 (5 bases). With 0 bases removed from V and 4 bases from J, the gap between germline ends came to 13 bases. CDR1 is DFQATT, CDR2 SNEGSKA, per germline (reference sequence). CDR3 length equals 15 residues. This chain's CDR3 is CSARDQIAGYNEQFF. CDR3 sequence (DNA): TGCAGTGCTAGAGATCAGATAGCAGGGTACAATGAGCAGTTCTTC.